This TCR beta chain is from a study of blood T cell repertoires in COVID-19. Sequencing was performed with immunoSEQ multiplex PCR; in TCRdb, only in-frame clones are kept and a portion is missing. The sample yields roughly 110,000 clones, more than 80% seen once. Trimming took off 4 bases at V and 0 bases at J, with 10 bases between the two ends. This CDR3 is built from 14 residues. CDR1 is SGHVS, CDR2 FNYEAQ, per germline. The origin of this receptor is a woman aged 50 to 65 with acute or convalescent COVID-19. The chain recombines TRBV7-6 with TRBJ2-7; D is ambiguous. The sample comprised peripheral blood. The CDR3 protein is CASSSSKSSYEQYF. The CDR3 DNA reads as TGTGCCAGCAGCTCGTCCAAGAGCTCCTACGAGCAGTACTTC. Full variable domain (missing parts from reference TRBV7-6 and TRBJ2-7): GAGVSQSPRYKVTKRGQDVALRCDPISGHVSLYWYRQALGQGPEFLTYFNYEAQQDKSGLPNDRFSAERPEGSISTLTIQRTEQRDSAMYRCASSSSKSSYEQYFGPGTRLTVT.